The 2 T cell receptor beta chains below were found in one sample sequenced in a study of blood T cell repertoires in COVID-19. TCRdb's table, derived via immunoSEQ multiplex PCR, lists solely in-frame clones and lacks some. The data contain 80,000 to 100,000 clones, 65% to 90% of them singletons. Sequenced: peripheral blood. The source is a man aged 65-85 years with active or convalescent COVID-19.

The rearrangement joins TRBV6-2 or TRBV6-3 to TRBJ2-2; a weak D match, TRBD2 (5 bases). CDR3 length: 14 residues. Between the trimmed V and J ends, which lost 0 bases and 4 bases, there was a span of 6 bases. CDR1 and CDR2 (germline): MNHEY, SVGEGT. Here the CDR3 DNA reads TGTGCCAGCAGTTACTCCCGGGGCACCGGGGAGCTGTTTTTT. Amino acids: CASSYSRGTGELFF.

The rearrangement uses TRBV7-9 and TRBJ1-1, with TRBD1 identical over 7 bases. The CDR3 length is 13 residues. Germline lookup yields CDR1 SEHNR and CDR2 FQNEAQ (reference sequence). The junction had 4 bases not matched to a gene; V was cut back by 5 bases and J by 4 bases. In DNA, the CDR3 is TGTGCCAGCAGCCAAGGACAGGTCACTGAAGCTTTCTTT. Translated, it gives CASSQGQVTEAFF.